Described below is a single TCR beta chain sequence and its context. The antigen is not known. The data originate from a study of follicular helper T cells after annual influenza vaccination. The germline gives CDR1 KGHSH, CDR2 LQKENI. The CDR3 totals 15 residues. With 7 bases clipped from V and 4 bases from J, the junction kept 6 bases outside the gene matches. Findings of the study overall: For non-cTfh compartments, undersampling could not be ruled out. Recurrent ICOS+CD38+ cTfh clonotypes included tetramer and AIM influenza-specific ones. Just roughly 8.5-20% of cells analyzed had recovered productive TCRB sequences.

Profiled with immunoSEQ multiplex PCR; TCRdb holds only in-frame clones, not every one. This table has approximately 15,000 clones, under 80% appearing once. As for time point: 2014-2015 season, pre-vaccination. The source is an adult who received the influenza vaccine. The chain is built from TRBV18 and TRBJ2-2, with TRBD1 identical over 10 bases. The input for sequencing was CXCR5- memory CD4+ T cells sorted from blood, taken on the day of influenza vaccination. In DNA form, the CDR3 reads TGTGCCAGCTATTCCGGGACAGGGGCCACCGGGGAGCTGTTTTTT. Translation: CASYSGTGATGELFF.